The T cell receptor (beta chain) described here comes from a study of blood T cell repertoires in COVID-19. The germline CDR1 and CDR2 sequences are SGHVS and FQNEAQ. J was trimmed by 2 bases and V by 4 bases; bases with no gene match: 6. CDR3 length equals 15 residues. Sequencing used immunoSEQ multiplex PCR; TCRdb keeps in-frame clones, though not all of them. The sample lists about 55,000 clones; 75% to 90% were seen once. Sequencing used peripheral blood. The clonotype comes from a human donor in a cohort sampled during active COVID-19. The chain uses TRBV7-8 and TRBJ2-7, with TRBD2 matching 9 bases. The CDR3 sequence: CASSSRASGAYEQYF. The CDR3 coding sequence is TGTGCCAGCAGCTCCCGGGCTAGCGGGGCCTACGAGCAGTACTTC. Based on the CDR3 plus reference TRBV7-8 and TRBJ2-7, the full variable domain is GAGVSQSPRYKVAKRGQDVALRCDPISGHVSLFWYQQALGQGPEFLTYFQNEAQLDKSGLPSDRFFAERPEGSVSTLKIQRTQQEDSAVYLCASSSRASGAYEQYFGPGTRLTVT.